These 20 T cell receptor beta chains came from one sample sequenced in a study of control samples from healthy donors and cancer patients. Measured with immunoSEQ multiplex PCR; TCRdb has only the in-frame clones, and not every one. The sample includes fewer than 200,000 clones, around 90% seen only once; the top ten take nearly 5%. Sequenced: blood. The receptors come from a woman aged 25 to 39 in good health.

This chain joins TRBV4-1 and TRBJ2-7, with TRBD2 matching over 8 bases. Germline CDR1 is MGHRA and CDR2 is YSYEKL. V lost 4 bases to trimming and J lost 4 bases; unmatched junction nucleotides: 9. CDR3 length: 15 residues. The CDR3 nucleotides read TGCGCCAGCAGCCTCGGCCGTAGCGGGGCTTACGAGCAGTACGTC. Its protein is CASSLGRSGAYEQYV.

This chain connects TRBV27 to TRBJ2-3; D is unresolved. Per the germline V gene, CDR1 is MNHEY and CDR2 is SMNVEV (reference sequence). Trimming removed 8 bases at V and 3 bases at J, with 12 bases between. The CDR3 has 13 residues. The CDR3 here is CASARVITDTQYF. CDR3 DNA: TGTGCCAGCGCCCGGGTCATTACAGATACGCAGTATTTT.

This chain connects TRBV6-5 to TRBJ2-5; tentative D call: TRBD1 (5 bases). The CDR3 length is 15 residues. Germline lookup yields CDR1 MNHEY and CDR2 SVGAGI. V lost 2 bases and J lost 5, with 15 bases in between. CDR3 region: CASSYGARRAETQYF. In DNA, the CDR3 is TGTGCCAGCAGTTACGGGGCTCGTAGGGCGGAGACCCAGTACTTC.

The chain couples TRBV6-5 to TRBJ2-5, with D unresolved. Germline lookup yields CDR1 MNHEY and CDR2 SVGAGI. This CDR3 spans 13 amino acids. Trimming took off 4 bases at V and 7 bases at J, with 13 bases between the two ends. The DNA for the CDR3 is TGTGCCAGCAGTTTAGGGCAGACGGGGACCCAGTACTTC. Amino acids: CASSLGQTGTQYF.

V usage is TRBV7-9 and J usage is TRBJ2-7; 10 nucleotides match TRBD1. CDR3 length equals 14 residues. The ends lost 5 bases at V and 4 bases at J; junction bases unmatched: 5. Germline V CDR1 and CDR2: SEHNR, FQNEAQ (reference sequence). CDR3 protein: CASSLWTGGYEQYV. The CDR3 DNA reads TGTGCCAGCAGCCTCTGGACAGGGGGTTACGAGCAGTACGTC.

The CDR3: CAISDGLSERGGSNTGELFF. CDR3 DNA sequence: TGTGCCATCAGTGACGGGCTGAGCGAGCGGGGGGGCTCGAACACCGGGGAGCTGTTTTTT. The chain joins TRBV10-3 to TRBJ2-2; 10 nucleotides line up with TRBD2. The V and J ends lost 3 bases and 0 bases, in that order; junction bases with no gene match: 13. The CDR3 has 20 amino acids. The germline V gene encodes CDR1 ENHRY and CDR2 SYGVKD.

The rearrangement joins TRBV10-3 to TRBJ1-2; 10 bases are shared with TRBD1. The CDR3 length is 14 residues. V dropped 6 bases and J dropped 5; count of bases not matched to a gene: 6. The germline V gene has CDR1 ENHRY and CDR2 SYGVKD. CDR3 amino acids: CAISRDRGDYGYTF. The CDR3 nucleotides are TGTGCCATCAGCCGGGACAGGGGCGATTATGGCTACACCTTC.

The genes are TRBV4-1 and TRBJ2-5; D unclear. The CDR3 is made up of 12 amino acids. CDR1 MGHRA and CDR2 YSYEKL come from the germline V gene. Trimming cost V 0 bases and J 5 bases, with 4 bases left between them. CDR3 protein: CASSQDRETQYF. CDR3 sequence (DNA): TGCGCCAGCAGCCAAGATAGGGAGACCCAGTACTTC.

The J gene is TRBJ2-7, the V gene TRBV7-2; 11 bases align to TRBD2. Trimming took 1 base from V and 2 from J; bases not matched to a gene: 4. There are 16 residues in the CDR3. CDR1 and CDR2 from the germline V gene are SGHTA and FQGNSA. Here the CDR3 reads CASSLEGTSGTYEQYV. In DNA form, the CDR3 reads TGTGCCAGCAGCTTAGAGGGGACTAGCGGAACCTACGAGCAGTACGTC.

This rearrangement joins TRBV6-5 to TRBJ1-1, with 8 bases aligning to TRBD1. V trimming: 2 bases; J trimming: 8 bases; junction bases outside the gene matches: 4. CDR1 is MNHEY, CDR2 SVGAGI, per germline. This CDR3 region has 13 residues. As DNA, the CDR3 is TGTGCCAGCAGTTACAACAGGGGGTTCGAAGCTTTCTTT. This translates into CASSYNRGFEAFF.

This chain joins TRBV29-1 and TRBJ2-5; 12 bases fit TRBD2. CDR3 length equals 14 residues. The germline V gene has CDR1 SQVTM and CDR2 ANQGSEA. V lost 4 bases to trimming and J lost 3 bases; unmatched junction nucleotides: 3. CDR3 nucleotide sequence: TGCAGCGTTGCGGCTAGCGGGGGGGAAGAGACCCAGTACTTC. This gives the protein CSVAASGGEETQYF.

In this sample, this clone turned up once. The chain carries TRBV27 and TRBJ1-5; D is undetermined. Looked up from germline, CDR1 is MNHEY and CDR2 is SMNVEV (reference sequence). The CDR3 sequence is 15 residues long. The ends were cut back, 0 bases at V and 3 bases at J, with 9 bases in the middle. CDR3 loop: CASSLSSGDNQPQHF. The CDR3 DNA sequence: TGTGCCAGCAGTTTATCTAGCGGGGACAATCAGCCCCAGCATTTT.

This clone occurred a few times. The chain is built from TRBV23-1 and TRBJ1-5, with D possibly TRBD1 on 5 matching bases. TRBV23-1 is classed as an ORF, of uncertain function. V was pared by 5 bases and J by 13 bases, with 21 bases between. CDR3 size: 14 residues. CDR3 residues: CASSIHTGARIQHF. The DNA for the CDR3 is TGCGCCAGCAGTATCCATACCGGGGCCCGTATACAGCATTTT.

The genes are TRBV3-1 (or the pseudogene TRBV3-2) and TRBJ2-1; 8 bases line up with TRBD2. The V and J ends lost 1 base and 10 bases, in that order; junction bases with no gene match: 12. From germline, CDR1 is LGHDT and CDR2 YNNKEL (reference sequence). The CDR3 spans 16 residues. The CDR3 nucleotides read TGTGCCAGCAGCCAAGTCGGCGGGGGGTTAGCGGGAGAGCAGTTCTTC. Translated, it gives CASSQVGGGLAGEQFF.

The chain combines TRBV12-3 or TRBV12-4 with TRBJ1-6; unclear D gene. Deletions cut 1 base from V and 10 bases from J, with 8 bases between. The CDR3 covers 13 residues. CDR3 coding DNA: TGTGCCAGCAGTTTAGAAGGAAAATCACCCCTCCACTTT. It specifies CASSLEGKSPLHF.

V is TRBV20-1 and J is TRBJ2-5, with D possibly TRBD1 on 5 matching bases. Germline V gene data show CDR1 as DFQATT and CDR2 as SNEGSKA (reference sequence). V was shortened by 3 bases and J by 7 bases, with 12 bases between the two germline ends. The CDR3 extends over 12 amino acids. In nucleotides, the CDR3 is TGCAGTGCTAGTCAGGGCAGGTGGACCCAGTACTTC. It is translated as CSASQGRWTQYF.

V and J are TRBV5-1 and TRBJ1-2; no firm D call. The germline gives CDR1 SGHRS, CDR2 YFSETQ. The CDR3 is made up of 13 amino acids. V lost 7 bases and J 0 bases, leaving 10 bases between the germline ends. In DNA, the CDR3 is TGCGCCAGCCACCAGGAAGCTAACTATGGCTACACCTTC. Translation gives CASHQEANYGYTF.

The J gene is TRBJ2-4, the V gene TRBV12-3 or TRBV12-4; weak D call: TRBD2 (6 bases). The CDR3 runs 12 residues. V lost 5 bases to trimming and J lost 6 bases, with 8 bases between them. CDR3 DNA: TGTGCCAGCAGTCCCGGGGGAAACATTCAGTACTTC. It is translated as CASSPGGNIQYF.

This chain links TRBV5-1 with TRBJ1-1; TRBD1 matches 8 bases. Losses at the gene ends were 1 base for V and 3 bases for J; bases not matched to a gene: 5. CDR3 size: 15 residues. Germline V gives CDR1 SGHRS, CDR2 YFSETQ. DNA for the CDR3: TGCGCCAGCAGCTTGACTACAGGGGGTTACACTGAAGCTTTCTTT. Translation gives CASSLTTGGYTEAFF.

Note on this clone: The sample contains more than one DNA sequence encoding this CDR3. The genes are TRBV6-1 and TRBJ2-5; 9 bases are a match to TRBD2. Germline V lookup: CDR1 MNHNS, CDR2 SASEGT. The V and J ends lost 0 bases and 4 bases, in that order; junction bases with no gene match: 3. CDR3 length equals 15 residues. The CDR3, as DNA: TGTGCCAGCAGTGAAGCGGCGGGGGGGCCAGAGACCCAGTACTTC. Translation gives CASSEAAGGPETQYF.